This TCR beta chain was identified in a study of T cells in localized non-small cell lung cancer. Study-wide results and caveats: It was uninvolved adjacent lung that showed the highest T cell clonality, exceeding tumor. Elevated blood T cell density was associated with longer overall survival. Median detection of top 100 tumor clones in adjacent lung was around 57 clones.

Of note for this clone: Its antigen is not known.

Assay: immunoSEQ multiplex PCR; the TCRdb copy retains only in-frame clones and omits some. Of roughly 38,000 clones in the sample, around nine tenths were seen once. The CDR3 loop spans 15 amino acids. Germline V gives CDR1 MDHEN, CDR2 SYDVKM. The V segment lost 5 bases and the J segment 0 bases; nucleotides outside the gene matches: 3. Sequencing was performed on peripheral blood, taken before any cancer treatment. The chain has TRBV28 and TRBJ1-2, with 10 bases aligning to TRBD1. The TCR sequence derives from a man aged 18-55 years with stage I lung adenocarcinoma. The chain's CDR3 is CASSDRGRTNYGYTF. The DNA of the CDR3 is TGTGCCAGCAGTGACAGGGGGCGGACTAACTATGGCTACACCTTC.